These T cell receptor beta chains were read from a single sample in a study of vaccination effects on CD4 cells after COVID-19. TCRdb's copy holds only in-frame clones and misses some; the assay was immunoSEQ multiplex PCR. The top ten clones hold 25% to 30% of a sample with tens of thousands of clones, approximately 70% of them seen once. Their cognate antigens are unknown. The specimen was CD4+ T cells from PBMCs cultured with a peptide pool, collected before COVID-19 vaccination. The source of these receptors is a human donor who had a prior SARS-CoV-2 infection. Both conserved end residues are part of each CDR3. The D gene is left open where the match is weak.

d_gene	v_gene	j_gene	CDR3aa
.	TRBV7-9	TRBJ1-2	CASGGGHRYGYTF
TRBD1	TRBV28	TRBJ2-7	CASSPPGTGRYEQYF
TRBD1	TRBV7-9	TRBJ2-1	CASSPRQGVFYEQFF
TRBD2	TRBV9	TRBJ2-1	CASSVPGGEQFF
TRBD2	TRBV3-1/TRBV3-2	TRBJ2-5	CASSQDPGREGRETQYF
TRBD1	TRBV6-5	TRBJ1-2	CASSYPSGTGIKGYTF
.	TRBV27	TRBJ2-7	CASSLTPGVSIYEQYF
TRBD2	TRBV24-1	TRBJ2-1	CATSDPTSGGRQEQFF
.	TRBV24-1	TRBJ2-1	CATSVGISSYNEQFF
.	TRBV6-1	TRBJ2-6	CASSENPPRAGANVLTF
TRBD1	TRBV5-1	TRBJ2-5	CASSRGQGLYNQETQYF
TRBD1	TRBV6-5	TRBJ2-1	CASSLQTGAYNEQFF
.	TRBV10-3	TRBJ1-1	CAISDNIQPRQSTEAFF
.	TRBV9	TRBJ2-1	CASSALSAVLRYNEQFF
TRBD2	TRBV6-5	TRBJ2-1	CASGASGGAGQFF
TRBD1	TRBV10-3	TRBJ1-1	CAISDPTGQGRGYTEAFF
TRBD2	TRBV15	TRBJ2-1	CATSRKASGSLTEGNEQFF
TRBD1	TRBV6-5	TRBJ1-1	CASSRPGQGRTEAFF
TRBD2	TRBV6-5	TRBJ2-3	CASKVIAGDTQYF
.	TRBV9	TRBJ2-3	CASTERDGHTDTQYF
.	TRBV6-5	TRBJ1-3	CASSSYSGSGNTIYF
TRBD1	TRBV10-3	TRBJ1-1	CAISEGQGFTEAFF
TRBD1	TRBV5-4	TRBJ1-5	CASSLGQVSNQPQHF
.	TRBV7-3	TRBJ2-1	CASSPIGGHEQFF
TRBD2	TRBV7-2	TRBJ2-7	CASSLGGGGSYEQYF
.	TRBV20-1	TRBJ1-1	CSARDRTEAFF
.	TRBV7-2	TRBJ2-7	CASSPEGGLDEQYF
TRBD1	TRBV2	TRBJ2-2	CASRGGRGHTGELFF
.	TRBV6-5	TRBJ2-1	CASGWTSTKGNEQFF
.	TRBV9	TRBJ1-2	CASSPWTSYGYTF
.	TRBV13	TRBJ1-3	CASSLFLGSSNTIYF
.	TRBV2	TRBJ1-2	CASRVPGDGYTF
.	TRBV3-1/TRBV3-2	TRBJ2-5	CASSQGPWGQETQYF
TRBD1	TRBV11-2	TRBJ1-1	CASSSGTGTKKGGTEAFF
TRBD2	TRBV11-3	TRBJ2-1	CASSLGTSGYNEQFF
TRBD2	TRBV6-4	TRBJ2-1	CASRLAGGGGEQFF
.	TRBV7-2	TRBJ1-5	CASRPGGWDSNQPQHF
.	TRBV7-8	TRBJ1-2	CASSLIGLDGYTF
.	TRBV5-5	TRBJ1-2	CASSPVGGSGYTF
.	TRBV18	TRBJ1-2	CASSPGQDSYGYTF
.	TRBV5-6	TRBJ2-5	CASSWGARETQYF
TRBD1	TRBV19	TRBJ1-2	CASIRGQGNYGYTF
.	TRBV24-1	TRBJ2-3	CATSDPLISGVDTQYF
TRBD2	TRBV7-8	TRBJ2-7	CASSLTTSGRAREQYF
.	TRBV25-1	TRBJ2-3	CASSESTTRSTDTQYF
.	TRBV5-4	TRBJ1-1	CASSFSRDSEAFF